These 29 T cell receptor beta chains originate from one sample sequenced in a study of blood T cell repertoires in COVID-19. TCRdb's table, derived via immunoSEQ multiplex PCR, lists solely in-frame clones and lacks some. The sample consists of approximately 290,000 clones, approximately 90% of them appearing once. The sequencing input was peripheral blood. The receptors originated from a young man with acute or convalescent COVID-19.

The gene calls are TRBV25-1 and TRBJ2-5; 11 bases match TRBD2. There are 15 residues in the CDR3. J was trimmed by 5 bases and V by 3 bases; bases with no gene match: 5. Germline-derived CDR1 and CDR2 are MGHDK and SYGVNS. CDR3 sequence (DNA): TGTGCCAGCAGTGAGGGGACTAGCGGTCCTGAGACCCAGTACTTC. This gives the protein CASSEGTSGPETQYF. Full variable domain (remainder filled in from reference TRBV25-1 and TRBJ2-5): EADIYQTPRYLVIGTGKKITLECSQTMGHDKMYWYQQDPGMELHLIHYSYGVNSTEKGDLSSESTVSRIRTEHFPLTLESARPSHTSQYLCASSEGTSGPETQYFGPGTRLLVL.

The genes are TRBV7-9 and TRBJ1-5, with D possibly matching TRBD1 (6 bases). V dropped 1 base and J dropped 11 bases, with 15 bases sitting between them. The CDR3 covers 14 residues. Germline CDR1 reads SEHNR; CDR2 reads FQNEAQ (reference sequence). As DNA, the CDR3 is TGTGCCAGCAGCTTAGGTGGGGGCCAAGGGGCCCAGCATTTT. It yields the protein CASSLGGGQGAQHF.

The rearrangement links TRBV5-4 to TRBJ2-5, with TRBD1 matching over 9 bases. This CDR3 has 17 residues. The V segment lost 4 bases and the J segment 2 bases; nucleotides outside the gene matches: 12. Germline V gene data show CDR1 as SGHNT and CDR2 as YYREEE (reference sequence). Here the CDR3 reads CASSPGVDRGPQETQYF. The CDR3 nucleotides read TGTGCCAGCAGCCCTGGCGTGGACAGGGGACCACAAGAGACCCAGTACTTC. Full variable domain (remainder filled in from reference TRBV5-4 and TRBJ2-5): ETGVTQSPTHLIKTRGQQVTLRCSSQSGHNTVSWYQQALGQGPQFIFQYYREEENGRGNFPPRFSGLQFPNYSSELNVNALELDDSALYLCASSPGVDRGPQETQYFGPGTRLLVL.

The chain carries TRBV3-1 (or the pseudogene TRBV3-2) and TRBJ2-3; 7 bases are a match to TRBD2. Germline loops: CDR1 LGHDT, CDR2 YNNKEL (reference sequence). This CDR3 is built from 14 residues. The V and J ends lost 2 bases and 5 bases, in that order; junction bases with no gene match: 4. As DNA, the CDR3 is TGTGCCAGCAGCCAACGCGGGGGTAAAGATACGCAGTATTTT. This sequence encodes CASSQRGGKDTQYF.

The gene calls are TRBV19 and TRBJ2-4, with D perhaps matching TRBD2 (6 bases). The germline CDR1 and CDR2 sequences are LNHDA and SQIVND (reference sequence). This CDR3 has 16 amino acids. Trimming cost V 11 bases and J 1 base, with 21 bases left between them. In DNA, the CDR3 is TGTGCCTCCGGTCAGGAGGGACGGGGTGCCAAAAACATTCAGTACTTC. This gives the protein CASGQEGRGAKNIQYF.

This chain links TRBV2 with TRBJ2-1, with 8 bases matching TRBD2. Germline V lookup: CDR1 SNHLY, CDR2 FYNNEI. The junction had 7 bases not matched to a gene; V was cut back by 3 bases and J by 12 bases. This CDR3 is 13 amino acids long. The chain's CDR3 is CASSEEAAGGQFF. The CDR3 region has the DNA TGTGCCAGCAGTGAGGAAGCGGCGGGGGGGCAGTTCTTC.

This sequence joins TRBV29-1 and TRBJ1-2; 9 bases map to TRBD1. The CDR3 contains 12 residues. The J segment lost 8 bases and the V segment lost 1 base, leaving 2 bases of the junction unmatched. The V gene's germline CDR1 is SQVTM and CDR2 ANQGSEA. Written as DNA, the CDR3 is TGCAGCGTTGAAGGACAGGGGGAGGGCTACACCTTC. Its translation: CSVEGQGEGYTF.

The V call is TRBV5-1, the J call TRBJ1-1; TRBD1 matches 8 bases. The CDR3 is 17 residues long. Germline CDR1 is SGHRS and CDR2 is YFSETQ. Losses at the gene ends were 4 bases for V and 1 base for J; bases not matched to a gene: 12. CDR3 in DNA: TGCGCCAGCAGCCCTGGCGGGACAGGAGGGACGAACACTGAAGCTTTCTTT. Translated: CASSPGGTGGTNTEAFF.

The rearrangement links TRBV9 to TRBJ1-2, with 12 bases matching TRBD1. The germline V gene encodes CDR1 SGDLS and CDR2 YYNGEE. Trimming took 4 bases from V and 7 from J; bases not matched to a gene: 5. The length of the CDR3 is 14 residues. The chain's CDR3 is CASSSGQGALGYTF. The CDR3 nucleotides are TGTGCCAGCAGCTCGGGACAGGGGGCCCTTGGCTACACCTTC.

This clone showed up just once. The V gene is TRBV7-9, the J gene TRBJ2-3, with TRBD2 identical over 8 bases. V dropped 5 bases and J dropped 0; count of bases not matched to a gene: 4. CDR1 and CDR2 (germline): SEHNR, FQNEAQ (reference sequence). CDR3 length equals 15 residues. The CDR3 coding sequence is TGTGCCAGCAGCCCCTCTAGCGGGAGCACAGATACGCAGTATTTT. Protein sequence: CASSPSSGSTDTQYF.

The rearrangement links TRBV6-2 or TRBV6-3 to TRBJ2-1; TRBD2 matches 13 bases. This CDR3 is built from 17 residues. The V gene's germline CDR1 is MNHEY and CDR2 SVGEGT. V was pared by 3 bases and J by 3 bases, with 5 bases of the junction left unmatched. CDR3 amino acids: CASSYSGTSGVYNEQFF. For the CDR3, the DNA is TGTGCCAGCAGTTATTCCGGGACTAGCGGGGTCTACAATGAGCAGTTCTTC.

This sequence joins TRBV28 and TRBJ2-3; the match to TRBD2 covers 10 bases. This CDR3 is 15 amino acids long. After removal of 6 bases from V and 4 bases from J, the junction contained 7 bases not matched to a gene. Germline V gene data show CDR1 as MDHEN and CDR2 as SYDVKM. CDR3 bases: TGTGCCAGCAGCCTACTAGCGGGGCTGGCAGATACGCAGTATTTT. Its translation is CASSLLAGLADTQYF.

This clone was counted between two and nine times. The chain links TRBV5-1 to TRBJ1-5, with 7 bases identical to TRBD1. V lost 5 bases, J lost 2 bases, and 7 bases stayed unmatched. There are 15 residues in the CDR3. Germline values: CDR1 SGHRS, CDR2 YFSETQ. The CDR3 nucleotides are TGCGCCAGCAGTTCGGACGGACAGGGCAATCAGCCCCAGCATTTT. Encoded protein: CASSSDGQGNQPQHF.

J is TRBJ1-1 and V is TRBV27, with 7 bases aligning to TRBD1. CDR1 and CDR2 (germline): MNHEY, SMNVEV (reference sequence). The CDR3 loop spans 19 amino acids. Trimming removed 1 base from V and 0 bases from J; junction bases left unmatched: 14. The CDR3 nucleotides read TGTGCCAGCAGTTTATTCTACCCCCCTCCGGGACAGCTGAACACTGAAGCTTTCTTT. Amino acid sequence: CASSLFYPPPGQLNTEAFF.

The V gene is TRBV27, the J gene TRBJ2-2, with D perhaps TRBD2 (6 bases). Trimming shortened V by 2 bases and J by 4 bases, and 17 bases separated the two germline ends. Germline loops: CDR1 MNHEY, CDR2 SMNVEV (reference sequence). The CDR3 totals 17 residues. As DNA, the CDR3 is TGTGCCAGCAGTTTACACTCGGTGGAGGGGACCACCGGGGAGCTGTTTTTT. Translating it yields CASSLHSVEGTTGELFF.

For this clone: Sequence at one end of the junction differs from germline and may be a read error. At the DNA level, this CDR3 is encoded by other sequences in the same sample as well. The chain's CDR3 is CASSQRQKGGYTF. The CDR3 DNA follows: TGTGCCAGCAGTCAGAGACAGAAGGGTGGCTACACTTTC. The rearrangement joins TRBV6-5 to TRBJ1-2, with D possibly TRBD1 on 5 matching bases. This CDR3 spans 13 amino acids. Germline assignment: CDR1 MNHEY and CDR2 SVGAGI.

As DNA, the CDR3 is TGTGCCAGCAGCCAGGCAGGGTATGACTCTGGAAACACCATATATTTT. It codes for CASSQAGYDSGNTIYF. J is TRBJ1-3 and V is TRBV14; D is possibly TRBD1 (5 bases). CDR1 and CDR2 (germline): SGHDN, FVKESK. V dropped 3 bases and J dropped 0 bases, with 12 bases sitting between them. There are 16 residues in the CDR3.

In regard to this clone: The germline gene is not matched at one end of the junction; a read error may be the cause. This chain joins TRBV7-9 and TRBJ1-2, with TRBD1 as a possible D gene (5 bases). The V gene's germline CDR1 is SEHNR and CDR2 FQNEAQ (reference sequence). The CDR3 is 11 amino acids. For the CDR3, the DNA is TGTGCCAGCAGCTCCGACAGAGCTCTCCTCTTC. Translation: CASSSDRALLF.

The chain carries TRBV19 and TRBJ2-7, with TRBD2 matching 9 bases. This CDR3 comprises 14 residues. Germline CDR1 is LNHDA and CDR2 is SQIVND (reference sequence). V trimming: 9 bases; J trimming: 2 bases; junction bases outside the gene matches: 8. CDR3 bases: TGTGCCAGCCAACGATTAGCGGGAGCCTACGAGCAGTACTTC. This encodes CASQRLAGAYEQYF.

The CDR3 sequence: CASSGGQGGHSPLHF. The CDR3 DNA reads as TGCGCCAGCAGCGGAGGACAGGGGGGACATTCACCCCTCCACTTT. The chain recombines TRBV4-1 with TRBJ1-6, with 10 bases aligning to TRBD1. V was clipped by 5 bases and J by 8 bases; unmatched bases: 6. The CDR3 loop spans 15 amino acids. Germline V gene data show CDR1 as MGHRA and CDR2 as YSYEKL.

V is TRBV5-6 and J is TRBJ1-4, with D possibly being TRBD1 (6 bases). CDR1 is SGHDT, CDR2 YYEEEE, per germline. Trimming stripped 4 bases from V and 0 bases from J, with 16 bases between. CDR3 length: 17 residues. The chain's CDR3 is CASSLWAQGPTNEKLFF. The DNA for the CDR3 is TGTGCCAGCAGCCTATGGGCGCAGGGGCCAACTAATGAAAAACTGTTTTTT.

The chain couples TRBV6-4 to TRBJ2-3; possibly TRBD1 for D (6 bases). Germline V CDR1 and CDR2: MRHNA, SNTAGT. The CDR3 runs to 13 residues. Between the trimmed V and J ends, which lost 3 bases and 9 bases, there was a span of 13 bases. CDR3 sequence (DNA): TGTGCCAGCAGTGATTATCAGAGGGGGACGCAGTATTTT. This sequence encodes CASSDYQRGTQYF.

The chain joins TRBV6-5 to TRBJ1-5, with a tentative D call TRBD1 (5 bases). CDR3 length: 13 amino acids. Germline CDR1 is MNHEY and CDR2 is SVGAGI. V gave up 5 bases and J gave up 5 bases, with 10 bases separating them. CDR3 sequence (DNA): TGTGCCAGCAGTCCACAGGTTTATCAGCCCCAGCATTTT. Protein: CASSPQVYQPQHF.

The gene calls are TRBV18 and TRBJ2-5; the D gene is possibly TRBD1 (5 bases). V was clipped by 3 bases and J by 5 bases, with 16 bases between them. This CDR3 comprises 15 residues. Per germline, CDR1 KGHSH and CDR2 LQKENI. CDR3 nucleotide sequence: TGTGCCAGCTCACCTCGACAGCAAGTAGGGGAGACCCAGTACTTC. It is translated as CASSPRQQVGETQYF. The full variable domain, its missing parts supplied by reference TRBV18 and TRBJ2-5, is NAGVMQNPRHLVRRRGQEARLRCSPMKGHSHVYWYRQLPEEGLKFMVYLQKENIIDESGMPKERFSAEFPKEGPSILRIQQVVRGDSAAYFCASSPRQQVGETQYFGPGTRLLVL.

The chain combines TRBV19 with TRBJ1-3; 9 bases map to TRBD1. The trim removed 5 bases at V and 2 bases at J, leaving 10 bases unmatched. Germline-derived CDR1 and CDR2 are LNHDA and SQIVND (reference sequence). The CDR3 extends over 17 amino acids. Here the CDR3 reads CASSRRTGAVTGNTIYF. CDR3 DNA sequence: TGTGCCAGTAGTCGCCGGACAGGGGCCGTAACTGGAAACACCATATATTTT.

The V and J genes are TRBV11-2 and TRBJ2-7, with 7 bases aligning to TRBD2. Trimming at V came to 1 base and at J to 3 bases, leaving 15 bases not matched to a gene. This CDR3 spans 18 amino acids. Germline V gene lookup returns CDR1 SGHAT and CDR2 FQNNGV. The CDR3 loop is CASSLAGSIWGLFYEQYF. The CDR3, as DNA: TGTGCCAGCAGCTTAGCAGGGTCTATTTGGGGACTATTCTACGAGCAGTACTTC.

The chain has TRBV6-5 and TRBJ2-7; D unresolved. With 1 base removed from V and 5 bases from J, the gap between germline ends came to 3 bases. The CDR3 contains 11 residues. Germline V gives CDR1 MNHEY, CDR2 SVGAGI. The CDR3 nucleotides are TGTGCCAGCAGTTACTTCAACGAGCAGTACTTC. Encoded protein: CASSYFNEQYF.

The sample holds a few counts of this clone. CDR3 region: CASKQVPGEQYF. The CDR3 DNA sequence: TGTGCCAGCAAGCAGGTGCCGGGGGAGCAGTACTTC. This chain joins TRBV28 and TRBJ2-7; perhaps TRBD2 as D (5 bases). Trimming took 7 bases from V and 7 from J, leaving 14 bases between them. Germline V gives CDR1 MDHEN, CDR2 SYDVKM. The CDR3 runs 12 residues. The variable domain in full, completed from reference TRBV28 and TRBJ2-7, reads DVKVTQSSRYLVKRTGEKVFLECVQDMDHENMFWYRQDPGLGLRLIYFSYDVKMKEKGDIPEGYSVSREKKERFSLILESASTNQTSMYLCASKQVPGEQYFGPGTRLTVT.

The CDR3, as DNA: TGTGCCAGCAGTTTAGGGGGACAGCTCCACGAGCAGTACTTC. Amino acid sequence: CASSLGGQLHEQYF. V is TRBV28 and J is TRBJ2-7; TRBD1 matches 7 bases. Germline loops: CDR1 MDHEN, CDR2 SYDVKM. Losses at the gene ends were 2 bases for V and 5 bases for J; bases not matched to a gene: 6. The CDR3 runs 14 residues.